These 10 T cell receptor beta chains were all obtained from the same sample, sequenced in a study of OX40 agonist ivuxolimab in advanced cancers. Profiling relied on immunoSEQ multiplex PCR, and the TCRdb table lists in-frame clones only, not all of them. This sample carries around 90,000 clones, around 90% of them seen once, and the ten largest clones take approximately 2.4%. Material: CD4+ or CD8+ T cells sorted from blood, obtained in a trial of the OX40 agonist ivuxolimab. The receptors originated from an adult with an advanced solid tumor such as melanoma, head and neck, liver or kidney cancer.

The chain has TRBV20-1 and TRBJ2-7, with D uncertain. V was shortened by 1 base and J by 4 bases, with 5 bases between the two germline ends. This CDR3 has 11 residues. Germline lookup yields CDR1 DFQATT and CDR2 SNEGSKA (reference sequence). CDR3 sequence (DNA): TGCAGTGCTAGAGTCACTTACGAGCAGTACTTC. Residues: CSARVTYEQYF.

The chain couples TRBV5-8 to TRBJ1-1, with TRBD1 identical over 7 bases. Germline V gene data show CDR1 as SGHTS and CDR2 as YDEGEE. The CDR3 covers 14 residues. After removal of 6 bases from V and 9 bases from J, the junction contained 14 bases not matched to a gene. DNA for the CDR3: TGTGCCAGCACCCCTGGACAGGCCCCAAGGAAAGCTTTCTTT. Its protein product is CASTPGQAPRKAFF.

This clone was detected once. J is TRBJ2-2 and V is TRBV7-2, with D unresolved. CDR3 length equals 17 residues. V lost 2 bases and J lost 0, with 13 bases in between. Germline values: CDR1 SGHTA, CDR2 FQGNSA. The CDR3 loop is CASSLIRGKPNTGELFF. CDR3 coding DNA: TGTGCCAGCAGCTTAATCCGCGGCAAACCGAACACCGGGGAGCTGTTTTTT.

This sequence joins TRBV10-3 and TRBJ2-3; no firm D call. This CDR3 spans 15 amino acids. In germline, CDR1 is ENHRY, CDR2 SYGVKD. V lost 0 bases and J 3 bases, leaving 10 bases between the germline ends. CDR3 residues: CAISESTPRTDTQYF. The CDR3, as DNA: TGTGCCATCAGTGAGTCGACTCCGAGAACAGATACGCAGTATTTT.

This clone came up once. V is TRBV19 and J is TRBJ2-3; a weak D match, TRBD2 (5 bases). From germline, CDR1 is LNHDA and CDR2 SQIVND (reference sequence). The CDR3 has 15 residues. The V end lost 4 bases, the J end lost 0 bases, and 11 bases lay between the germline ends. The CDR3 spells CASSSTASSTDTQYF. The CDR3 region has the DNA TGTGCCAGTAGTAGTACCGCTAGCAGCACAGATACGCAGTATTTT.

CDR3 sequence: CASKEQRQETQYF. CDR3 nucleotide sequence: TGTGCCAGCAAAGAACAGAGACAAGAGACCCAGTACTTC. The chain employs TRBV2 and TRBJ2-5; D not resolved. Looked up from germline, CDR1 is SNHLY and CDR2 is FYNNEI. The CDR3 covers 13 residues. V dropped 7 bases and J dropped 2 bases, with 11 bases sitting between them.

In its sample, this clone was seen once. The rearrangement uses TRBV6-5 and TRBJ2-7; 7 bases agree with TRBD1. The V and J ends lost 5 bases and 9 bases, in that order; junction bases with no gene match: 13. The length of the CDR3 is 14 residues. Germline V gene lookup returns CDR1 MNHEY and CDR2 SVGAGI. The CDR3: CASSKSGGRPGQYF. The CDR3 DNA sequence: TGTGCCAGCAGTAAATCAGGGGGACGGCCCGGGCAGTACTTC.

This clone has just one count. The chain has TRBV6-6 and TRBJ2-1; 9 positions match TRBD1. Trimming cost V 5 bases and J 16 bases; bases outside gene matches: 6. The CDR3 extends over 11 amino acids. The V gene's germline CDR1 is MNHNY and CDR2 SVGAGI (reference sequence). The CDR3 coding sequence is TGTGCCAGCAGTACCGGGACAGGGCGTTTCTTC. This sequence encodes CASSTGTGRFF.

The chain links TRBV5-5 to TRBJ1-4; 8 nucleotides line up with TRBD1. J gave up 8 bases and V 3 bases, and 6 bases lay outside the gene matches. This CDR3 is 14 amino acids long. Germline CDR1 and CDR2: SGHKS and YYEKEE (reference sequence). The CDR3 here is CASSSGQGQEKLFF. In DNA, the CDR3 is TGTGCCAGCAGCTCCGGACAGGGTCAAGAAAAACTGTTTTTT.

This clone was seen only once. V and J are TRBV19 and TRBJ2-1; D gene unclear. Germline values: CDR1 LNHDA, CDR2 SQIVND (reference sequence). This CDR3 contains 15 residues. V lost 3 bases and J 7 bases, leaving 16 bases between the germline ends. The CDR3 DNA follows: TGTGCCAGTAGTATTCTCGCGGCGCCTGGAAATGAGCAGTTCTTC. Translated: CASSILAAPGNEQFF.